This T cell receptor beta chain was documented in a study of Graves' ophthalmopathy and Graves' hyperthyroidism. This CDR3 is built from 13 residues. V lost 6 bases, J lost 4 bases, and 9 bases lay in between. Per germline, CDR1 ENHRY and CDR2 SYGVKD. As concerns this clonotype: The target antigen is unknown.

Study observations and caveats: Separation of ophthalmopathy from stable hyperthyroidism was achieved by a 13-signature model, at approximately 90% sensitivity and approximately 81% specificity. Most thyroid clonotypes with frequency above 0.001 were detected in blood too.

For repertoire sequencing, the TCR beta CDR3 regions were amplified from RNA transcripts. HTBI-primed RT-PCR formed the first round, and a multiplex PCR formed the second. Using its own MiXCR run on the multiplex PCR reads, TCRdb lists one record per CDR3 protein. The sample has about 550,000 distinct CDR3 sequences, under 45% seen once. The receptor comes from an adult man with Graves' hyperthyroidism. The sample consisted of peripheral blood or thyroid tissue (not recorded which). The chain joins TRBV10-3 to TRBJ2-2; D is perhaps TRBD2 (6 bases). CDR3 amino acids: CAIRWDSTGELFF. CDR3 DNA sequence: TGTGCCATCAGATGGGACTCCACCGGGGAGCTGTTTTTT.